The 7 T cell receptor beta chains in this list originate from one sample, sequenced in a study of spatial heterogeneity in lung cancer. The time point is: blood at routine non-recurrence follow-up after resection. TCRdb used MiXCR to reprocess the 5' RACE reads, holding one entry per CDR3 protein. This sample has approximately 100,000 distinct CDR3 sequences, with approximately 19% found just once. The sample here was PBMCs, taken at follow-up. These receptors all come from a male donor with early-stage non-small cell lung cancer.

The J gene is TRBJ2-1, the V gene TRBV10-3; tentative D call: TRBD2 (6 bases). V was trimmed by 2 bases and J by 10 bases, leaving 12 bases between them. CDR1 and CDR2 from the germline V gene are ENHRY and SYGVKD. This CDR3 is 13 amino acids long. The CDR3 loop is CAISEGEDGEQFF. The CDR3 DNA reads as TGTGCCATCAGTGAGGGGGAGGACGGGGAGCAGTTCTTC.

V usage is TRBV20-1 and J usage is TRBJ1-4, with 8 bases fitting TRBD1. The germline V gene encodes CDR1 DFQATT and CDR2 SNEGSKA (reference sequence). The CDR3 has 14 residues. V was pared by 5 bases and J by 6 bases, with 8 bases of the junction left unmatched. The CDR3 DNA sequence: TGCAGTGCTCGAACCGGGACAGGTGATGAAAAACTGTTTTTT. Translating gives CSARTGTGDEKLFF.

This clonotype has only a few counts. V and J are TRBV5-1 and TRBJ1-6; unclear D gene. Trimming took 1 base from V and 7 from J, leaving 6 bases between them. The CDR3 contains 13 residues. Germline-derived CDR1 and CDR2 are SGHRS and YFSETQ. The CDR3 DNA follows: TGCGCCAGCAGCTTGAACGAGAATTCACCCCTCCACTTT. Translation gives CASSLNENSPLHF.

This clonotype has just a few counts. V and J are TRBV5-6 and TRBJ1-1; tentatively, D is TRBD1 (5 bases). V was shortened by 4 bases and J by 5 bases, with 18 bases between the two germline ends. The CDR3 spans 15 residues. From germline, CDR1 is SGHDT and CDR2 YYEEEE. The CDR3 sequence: CASSPQAGSRTEAFF. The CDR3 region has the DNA TGTGCCAGCAGCCCCCAGGCAGGGAGTAGGACTGAAGCTTTCTTT.

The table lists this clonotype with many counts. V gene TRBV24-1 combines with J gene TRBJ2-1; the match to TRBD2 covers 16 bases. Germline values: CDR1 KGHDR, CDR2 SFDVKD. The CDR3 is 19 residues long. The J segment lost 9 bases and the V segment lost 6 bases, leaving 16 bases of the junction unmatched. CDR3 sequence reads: CATSSPAGTSGRALGEQFF. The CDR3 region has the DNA TGTGCCACCAGTTCTCCTGCCGGGACTAGCGGGAGGGCCCTCGGTGAGCAGTTCTTC.

The CDR3 sequence is CASSPRQGNVSPLHF. The CDR3 DNA sequence: TGTGCCAGCAGCCCGCGACAGGGGAACGTTTCACCCCTCCACTTT. The chain is built from TRBV7-2 and TRBJ1-6; 8 nucleotides align to TRBD1. The CDR3 is 15 residues long. With V trimmed by 5 bases and J by 9 bases, 9 bases remained unmatched. The germline gives CDR1 SGHTA, CDR2 FQGNSA.

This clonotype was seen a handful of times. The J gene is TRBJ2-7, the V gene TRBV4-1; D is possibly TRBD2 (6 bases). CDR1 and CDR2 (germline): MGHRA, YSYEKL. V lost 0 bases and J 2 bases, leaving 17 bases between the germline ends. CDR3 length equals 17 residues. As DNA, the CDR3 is TGCGCCAGCAGCCAAGATTCCCAATATGGGAGGACCTACGAGCAGTACTTC. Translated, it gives CASSQDSQYGRTYEQYF.